The 11 T cell receptor beta chains given below trace back to one sample, sequenced in a study of blood T cells in healthy people across ages. Primed by a sample-barcoded 5' primer and a J-beta primer mix, a second PCR proceeded for about 7 to 11 cycles. TCRdb re-analysed the 5' RACE reads in MiXCR, keeping a single row per CDR3 protein. This table holds some 1 million distinct CDR3 sequences, roughly 45% found once. Sequencing was done on a sample of blood. The source of these receptors is a woman aged 55-75 years in good health.

Comment on this clonotype: A much larger clonotype is one base distant, so this may be a read error. The V and J genes are TRBV20-1 and TRBJ2-7; D is unresolved. V lost 2 bases and J 0 bases, leaving 5 bases between the germline ends. Germline V lookup: CDR1 DFQATT, CDR2 SNEGSKA (reference sequence). The CDR3 consists of 12 residues. The CDR3 DNA is TGCAGTGCTAGACAGATCTCCTACGAGCAGTACTTC. Its protein product is CSARQISYEQYF.

The V gene is TRBV7-9, the J gene TRBJ1-2; D unclear. V was clipped by 3 bases and J by 1 base, with 9 bases between them. Germline V gives CDR1 SEHNR, CDR2 FQNEAQ (reference sequence). The CDR3 contains 14 residues. The CDR3 protein is CASSLPGVNYGYTF. CDR3 sequence (DNA): TGTGCCAGCAGCTTGCCCGGGGTTAACTATGGCTACACCTTC.

The CDR3 sequence: CASSPDRVNTEAFF. The CDR3 region has the DNA TGCGCCAGCAGCCCGGACAGGGTGAACACTGAAGCTTTCTTT. The chain joins TRBV5-1 to TRBJ1-1; 8 bases are shared with TRBD1. This CDR3 comprises 14 residues. Germline CDR1 SGHRS, CDR2 YFSETQ. The ends lost 4 bases at V and 0 bases at J; junction bases unmatched: 2.

The chain couples TRBV9 to TRBJ2-7; TRBD2 agrees at 8 bases. Germline loops: CDR1 SGDLS, CDR2 YYNGEE. This CDR3 is built from 14 residues. Losses at the gene ends were 3 bases for V and 4 bases for J; bases not matched to a gene: 6. The DNA of the CDR3 is TGTGCCAGCAGCGAAAGCGGGAGTGGGTACGAGCAGTACTTC. It codes for CASSESGSGYEQYF. The full variable domain, rest sourced from reference TRBV9 and TRBJ2-7, is DSGVTQTPKHLITATGQRVTLRCSPRSGDLSVYWYQQSLDQGLQFLIQYYNGEERAKGNILERFSAQQFPDLHSELNLSSLELGDSALYFCASSESGSGYEQYFGPGTRLTVT.

Comments on this clonotype: The junction departs from germline at one end; a sequencing error may be responsible. The chain uses TRBV24-1 and TRBJ1-5; D may be TRBD1 (5 bases). The germline gives CDR1 KGHDR, CDR2 SFDVKD. This CDR3 is 15 amino acids long. CDR3 DNA: TGTGCCAGCAGTGCGTCAGGGACTAGCAATCAGCCCCAGCATTTT. As protein: CASSASGTSNQPQHF.

The chain is built from TRBV20-1 and TRBJ2-3, with D perhaps matching TRBD2 (6 bases). CDR1 DFQATT and CDR2 SNEGSKA come from the germline V gene (reference sequence). The CDR3 covers 14 residues. Trimming stripped 3 bases from V and 5 bases from J, with 15 bases between. The CDR3 sequence: CSARSGSAIDTQYF. The CDR3 DNA reads as TGCAGTGCTAGGAGCGGGTCTGCTATAGATACGCAGTATTTT.

This clonotype was seen only a few times. The chain couples TRBV12-3 or TRBV12-4 to TRBJ2-1; D not resolved. Trimming took 5 bases from V and 9 from J, leaving 5 bases between them. The CDR3 length is 10 residues. The CDR3, as DNA: TGTGCCAGCAGTACCGTTGAGCAGTTCTTC. It encodes CASSTVEQFF.

This sequence joins TRBV3-1 and TRBJ2-3; no reliable D call. The CDR3 spans 15 residues. Trimming cost V 2 bases and J 2 bases, with 11 bases left between them. Germline loops: CDR1 LGHDT, CDR2 YNNKEL (reference sequence). CDR3 nucleotide sequence: TGTGCCAGCAGCCAATACGTGGAGAACACAGATACGCAGTATTTT. Translation: CASSQYVENTDTQYF.

This clonotype has a handful of counts. V gene TRBV4-1 combines with J gene TRBJ2-7; 8 bases are shared with TRBD1. J lost 5 bases, V lost 4 bases, and 7 bases had no gene match. CDR3 length equals 14 residues. The germline CDR1 and CDR2 sequences are MGHRA and YSYEKL. The CDR3 here is CASSPGQAGHEQYF. CDR3 bases: TGCGCCAGCAGCCCGGGACAGGCAGGCCACGAGCAGTACTTC.

As for this clonotype: The junction differs from germline at one of its ends, possibly a read error. The chain employs TRBV28 and TRBJ2-1; D is ambiguous. From germline, CDR1 is MDHEN and CDR2 SYDVKM. The CDR3 totals 13 residues. The CDR3 sequence: CASSLLEYNVQFF. Written as DNA, the CDR3 is TGTGCCAGCAGTTTATTGGAGTACAATGTGCAGTTCTTC. Filled out from reference TRBV28 and TRBJ2-1, the complete variable domain reads DVKVTQSSRYLVKRTGEKVFLECVQDMDHENMFWYRQDPGLGLRLIYFSYDVKMKEKGDIPEGYSVSREKKERFSLILESASTNQTSMYLCASSLLEYNVQFFGPGTRLTVL.

The chain combines TRBV25-1 with TRBJ1-5; D unclear. The V and J ends lost 1 base and 6 bases respectively, with 7 bases between them. The CDR3 runs 13 residues. Per the germline V gene, CDR1 is MGHDK and CDR2 is SYGVNS. The CDR3 sequence is CASSEWGGQPQHF. Written as DNA, the CDR3 is TGTGCCAGCAGTGAATGGGGAGGTCAGCCCCAGCATTTT.